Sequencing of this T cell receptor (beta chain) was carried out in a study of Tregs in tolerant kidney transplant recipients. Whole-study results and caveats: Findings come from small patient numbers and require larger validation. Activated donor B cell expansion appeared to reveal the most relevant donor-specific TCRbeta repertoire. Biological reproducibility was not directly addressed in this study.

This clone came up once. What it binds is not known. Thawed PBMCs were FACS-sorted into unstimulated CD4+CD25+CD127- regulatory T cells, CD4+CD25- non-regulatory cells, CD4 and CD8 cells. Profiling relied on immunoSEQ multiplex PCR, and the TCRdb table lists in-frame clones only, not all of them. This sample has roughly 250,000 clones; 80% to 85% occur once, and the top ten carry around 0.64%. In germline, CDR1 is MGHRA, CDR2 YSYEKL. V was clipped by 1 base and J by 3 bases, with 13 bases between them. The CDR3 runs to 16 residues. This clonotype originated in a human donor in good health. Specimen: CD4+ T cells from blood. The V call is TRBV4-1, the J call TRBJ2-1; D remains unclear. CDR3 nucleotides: TGCGCCAGCAGCCAAGGTTTATGGACGGGCTACAATGAGCAGTTCTTC. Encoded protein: CASSQGLWTGYNEQFF.